This T cell receptor beta chain appears in the sequencing data of a study of cytomegalovirus exposure and HLA in healthy donors. Worth noting for this clone: No antigen is known for it.

Trimming shortened V by 4 bases and J by 2 bases, and 16 bases separated the two germline ends. The CDR3 length is 16 residues. CDR1 is SGHDT, CDR2 YYEEEE, per germline. Overall study findings and caveats: The study labeled roughly 160 TCR beta chains cytomegalovirus-associated.

Use of 60 Vbeta and 13 Jbeta primers characterized the PCR. Produced via immunoSEQ multiplex PCR; TCRdb's table is partial and in-frame only. The sample comprises over 100,000 clones, 75% to 85% of which are singletons, and over 1.3% rests with the top ten. This chain links TRBV5-6 with TRBJ1-5, with D possibly being TRBD1 (6 bases). The receptor's source is a middle-aged woman in good health and CMV-seronegative. Sequenced input: PBMCs. The CDR3 DNA sequence: TGTGCCAGCAGCCTCCGACAGGTAGTGGGCAATCAGCCCCAGCATTTT. Translation: CASSLRQVVGNQPQHF.